The 22 T cell receptor beta chains listed next were all sequenced from one sample in a study of blood T cell repertoires in COVID-19. Sequenced by immunoSEQ multiplex PCR; TCRdb stores in-frame clones only, minus some. The top ten clones hold roughly two fifths of a sample with 140,000 to 150,000 clones, over 75% of them seen once. The sample was peripheral blood. The receptors here all came from a human donor in a cohort sampled during active COVID-19.

The chain couples TRBV7-9 to TRBJ2-7; D perhaps matches TRBD2 (6 bases). Germline V gene data show CDR1 as SEHNR and CDR2 as FQNEAQ (reference sequence). Trimming stripped 0 bases from V and 4 bases from J, with 7 bases between. There are 13 residues in the CDR3. The CDR3 loop is CASSLAGGYEQYF. CDR3 bases: TGTGCCAGCAGCTTAGCTGGGGGGTACGAGCAGTACTTC.

The gene calls are TRBV5-4 and TRBJ2-1, with D tentatively TRBD1 (5 bases). Germline lookup yields CDR1 SGHNT and CDR2 YYREEE (reference sequence). Deletions cut 0 bases from V and 11 bases from J, with 9 bases between. The CDR3 has 12 amino acids. CDR3 amino acids: CASSLEGPKQFF. In DNA form, the CDR3 reads TGTGCCAGCAGCTTGGAGGGGCCTAAGCAGTTCTTC.

The rearrangement joins TRBV18 to TRBJ2-3; TRBD2 aligns across 7 bases. This CDR3 has 15 amino acids. In germline, CDR1 is KGHSH, CDR2 LQKENI. J was trimmed by 5 bases and V by 2 bases; bases with no gene match: 7. CDR3 nucleotide sequence: TGTGCCAGCTCACCAGCCGGGGGGACTGGAGATACGCAGTATTTT. Translation: CASSPAGGTGDTQYF.

This rearrangement joins TRBV9 to TRBJ1-2; D gene ambiguous. V lost 1 base and J 5 bases, leaving 15 bases between the germline ends. The CDR3 runs 15 residues. The germline gives CDR1 SGDLS, CDR2 YYNGEE. CDR3 DNA: TGTGCCAGCAGCGTAAACCCCCGAGAATGGTATGGCTACACCTTC. Translated, it gives CASSVNPREWYGYTF.

This rearrangement joins TRBV5-5 to TRBJ2-5; tentatively, D is TRBD1 (5 bases). This CDR3 contains 14 residues. Trimming left V 4 bases short and J 0 bases short, with 10 bases between. The germline V gene has CDR1 SGHKS and CDR2 YYEKEE (reference sequence). CDR3 sequence: CASSLRQYQETQYF. For the CDR3, the DNA is TGTGCCAGCAGCCTCCGACAGTACCAAGAGACCCAGTACTTC.

The chain couples TRBV7-7 to TRBJ2-3, with TRBD2 matching over 11 bases. Unmatched junction bases numbered 2, after V lost 4 bases and J lost 5 bases. The CDR3 has 14 residues. CDR1 SSHAT and CDR2 FNYEAQ come from the germline V gene (reference sequence). CDR3 nucleotide sequence: TGTGCCAGCAGCTCGGGACTAGCGGTAGATACGCAGTATTTT. It is translated as CASSSGLAVDTQYF.

This clone was found once. V gene TRBV5-1 combines with J gene TRBJ1-4, with D possibly being TRBD1 (6 bases). The CDR3 runs 17 residues. V shed 2 bases and J shed 5 bases, with 19 bases lying between them. The germline CDR1 and CDR2 sequences are SGHRS and YFSETQ. The CDR3 DNA reads as TGCGCCAGCAGCTTTCAGTCACCGGGACAAGTGAATGAAAAACTGTTTTTT. Its protein product is CASSFQSPGQVNEKLFF.

The chain carries TRBV7-2 and TRBJ2-3, with TRBD1 matching over 7 bases. Germline CDR1 reads SGHTA; CDR2 reads FQGNSA. Unmatched junction bases numbered 6, after V lost 2 bases and J lost 4 bases. The CDR3 runs 15 residues. CDR3 coding DNA: TGTGCCAGCAGCTTAAGGGGACAGCTGTCAGATACGCAGTATTTT. It codes for CASSLRGQLSDTQYF.

The CDR3 reads CASSQDPLAGTNTGELFF. The CDR3 region has the DNA TGCGCCAGCAGCCAAGATCCCCTAGCGGGTACGAACACCGGGGAGCTGTTTTTT. The chain joins TRBV4-3 to TRBJ2-2; 8 nucleotides match TRBD2. The CDR3 length is 18 residues. Trimming at V came to 0 bases and at J to 0 bases, leaving 6 bases not matched to a gene. CDR1 and CDR2 from the germline V gene are LGHNA and YSLEER.

This sequence joins TRBV7-3 and TRBJ2-2; D not certain. The CDR3 runs 14 residues. In germline, CDR1 is SGHTA, CDR2 FQGTGA. V lost 8 bases, J lost 4 bases, and 14 bases lay in between. CDR3 loop: CASRPESGTGELFF. The CDR3 nucleotides are TGTGCCAGCCGCCCAGAGTCGGGCACCGGGGAGCTGTTTTTT.

V is TRBV9 and J is TRBJ1-1, with D maybe TRBD1 (5 bases). The CDR3 runs 14 residues. V gave up 3 bases and J gave up 0 bases, with 9 bases separating them. CDR1 and CDR2 from the germline V gene are SGDLS and YYNGEE. CDR3 sequence reads: CASSADILNTEAFF. The CDR3 DNA reads TGTGCCAGCAGCGCGGACATTTTGAACACTGAAGCTTTCTTT.

The rearrangement links TRBV18 to TRBJ1-1; D is unresolved. Trimming left V 5 bases short and J 1 base short, with 14 bases between. Germline assignment: CDR1 KGHSH and CDR2 LQKENI. This CDR3 is built from 15 residues. CDR3 residues: CASSNSLGQNTEAFF. Written as DNA, the CDR3 is TGTGCCAGCTCAAACAGTTTGGGTCAGAACACTGAAGCTTTCTTT.

The rearrangement joins TRBV7-9 to TRBJ1-1, with unresolved D. Trimming pared 5 bases from V and 3 bases from J, leaving 10 bases between. This CDR3 comprises 13 residues. Looked up from germline, CDR1 is SEHNR and CDR2 is FQNEAQ (reference sequence). CDR3 bases: TGTGCCAGCAGCCCAACAGTGGACACTGAAGCTTTCTTT. Its translation is CASSPTVDTEAFF.

The V gene is TRBV6-5, the J gene TRBJ1-2, with D tentatively TRBD1 (6 bases). Germline V gene data show CDR1 as MNHEY and CDR2 as SVGAGI. V was shortened by 6 bases and J by 8 bases, with 13 bases between the two germline ends. The CDR3 consists of 12 residues. In DNA, the CDR3 is TGTGCCAGCAGGGACAGTCGGCGGGGCTACACCTTC. Residues: CASRDSRRGYTF.

The rearrangement joins TRBV12-3 or TRBV12-4 to TRBJ1-6; D is uncertain. V lost 7 bases, J lost 13 bases, and 17 bases lay in between. The CDR3 is 13 residues long. Here the CDR3 reads CASTLGSTGPLHF. Here the CDR3 DNA reads TGTGCCAGCACCCTAGGCTCAACGGGGCCCCTCCACTTT.

The chain carries TRBV27 and TRBJ1-6; tentative D call: TRBD1 (6 bases). The germline gives CDR1 MNHEY, CDR2 SMNVEV (reference sequence). Trimming took off 0 bases at V and 6 bases at J, with 15 bases between the two ends. CDR3 length equals 17 residues. CDR3 in amino acids: CASSLSLTGFANSPLHF. CDR3 nucleotide sequence: TGTGCCAGCAGTTTATCCCTGACAGGCTTCGCTAATTCACCCCTCCACTTT.

The chain carries TRBV20-1 and TRBJ1-1; D unclear. With 3 bases removed from V and 2 bases from J, the gap between germline ends came to 4 bases. In germline, CDR1 is DFQATT, CDR2 SNEGSKA (reference sequence). The CDR3 has 11 residues. The CDR3 loop reads CSASPNTEAFF. The DNA for the CDR3 is TGCAGTGCTAGTCCTAACACTGAAGCTTTCTTT.

The J gene is TRBJ1-2, the V gene TRBV5-8; 8 bases are a match to TRBD1. J was trimmed by 5 bases and V by 4 bases; bases with no gene match: 10. This CDR3 has 15 residues. Looked up from germline, CDR1 is SGHTS and CDR2 is YDEGEE. In DNA form, the CDR3 reads TGTGCCAGCAGCCTTACCCGACAGGGGCGGTATGGCTACACCTTC. It translates to CASSLTRQGRYGYTF.

This clone appeared a few times. The chain uses TRBV7-2 and TRBJ1-2, with D unresolved. This CDR3 comprises 10 residues. With 2 bases removed from V and 8 bases from J, the gap between germline ends came to 3 bases. Germline-derived CDR1 and CDR2 are SGHTA and FQGNSA. This CDR3 reads CASSLQGYTF. The CDR3, as DNA: TGTGCCAGCAGCTTACAGGGCTACACCTTC.

The chain joins TRBV5-6 to TRBJ2-7; maybe TRBD2 (6 bases). The germline V gene has CDR1 SGHDT and CDR2 YYEEEE. CDR3 length: 15 amino acids. With 0 bases removed from V and 6 bases from J, the gap between germline ends came to 16 bases. DNA of the CDR3: TGTGCCAGCAGCTTGGTCATGCCCGGCGGGGCCGAGCAGTACTTC. This encodes CASSLVMPGGAEQYF.

The chain uses TRBV4-2 and TRBJ2-1, with 11 positions matching TRBD2. Per the germline V gene, CDR1 is LGHNA and CDR2 is YNFKEQ. CDR3 length: 15 amino acids. With V trimmed by 3 bases and J by 6 bases, 4 bases remained unmatched. DNA for the CDR3: TGTGCCAGCAGCCACACTAGCGGGAGTGCCAATGAGCAGTTCTTC. It encodes CASSHTSGSANEQFF.

The gene calls are TRBV29-1 and TRBJ1-2; a weak D match, TRBD1 (5 bases). The CDR3 spans 11 residues. Per germline, CDR1 SQVTM and CDR2 ANQGSEA. Trimming pared 6 bases from V and 4 bases from J, leaving 9 bases between. The CDR3 reads CSVGHLYGYTF. In DNA form, the CDR3 reads TGCAGCGTCGGACACCTCTATGGCTACACCTTC. Using reference TRBV29-1 and TRBJ1-2 for the parts outside the CDR3, the full variable domain is SAVISQKPSRDICQRGTSLTIQCQVDSQVTMMFWYRQQPGQSLTLIATANQGSEATYESGFVIDKFPISRPNLTFSTLTVSNMSPEDSSIYLCSVGHLYGYTFGSGTRLTVV.